This TCR beta chain comes out of a study of Graves' ophthalmopathy and Graves' hyperthyroidism. RNA transcripts were the template, and TCR beta CDR3 regions were amplified from them. First-round RT-PCR with HTBI primers preceded a second-round multiplex PCR. One entry per CDR3 protein results from TCRdb running MiXCR on the multiplex PCR reads. The sample has around 520,000 distinct CDR3 sequences, about 40% seen once; the top ten hold 4% to 5%. This clonotype occurred a few times. V was pared by 6 bases and J by 1 base, with 18 bases between. Germline CDR1 and CDR2: MNHNY and SVGAGI (reference sequence). The CDR3 has 17 residues.

The chain is built from TRBV6-6 and TRBJ1-4; unclear D gene. The sequence was collected from an adult man with Graves' hyperthyroidism. Input material: peripheral blood or thyroid tissue (not recorded which). CDR3 nucleotide sequence: TGTGCCAGCAGCTCGGGAGCCCCCCGGGAAACTAATGAAAAACTGTTTTTT. The encoded protein is CASSSGAPRETNEKLFF.